A selection of T cell receptor beta chains follows, all from one sample in a study of control samples from healthy donors and cancer patients. Clones were sequenced by immunoSEQ multiplex PCR, and TCRdb holds only the in-frame ones, with some missing. The sample yields about 110,000 clones, 85% to 90% seen once. Sequencing was done on a sample of blood. These receptors originate from a woman in her fifties or sixties in good health. The CDR3 runs from the conserved cysteine through the conserved F or W. D genes are given only for firm matches. Clone size is shown for a subset of rows, as once, few, many or a class of expanded clone.

v_gene	d_gene	abundance	j_gene	CDR3aa	CDR3nt
TRBV4-3	-	-	TRBJ2-1	CASSWGAGFRYNEQFF	TGCGCCAGCAGCTGGGGGGCGGGGTTCAGGTACAATGAGCAGTTCTTC
TRBV19	TRBD1	few	TRBJ1-1	CASSMWGTGSAFF	TGTGCCAGTAGTATGTGGGGGACAGGGTCGGCTTTCTTT
TRBV21-1	-	-	TRBJ2-1	CASSNPGRGNEQFF	TGTGCCAGCAGCAACCCGGGCAGGGGCAATGAGCAGTTCTTC
TRBV3-1/TRBV3-2	-	-	TRBJ1-2	CASSQVGGSNYGYTF	TGTGCCAGCAGCCAAGTAGGCGGGTCTAACTATGGCTACACCTTC
TRBV6-6	-	-	TRBJ1-2	CASSYLTREAGGYTF	TGTGCCAGCAGTTACTTGACCAGGGAGGCAGGTGGCTACACCTTC
TRBV6-4	TRBD2	-	TRBJ2-2	CASSGGDYRGELFF	TGTGCCAGCAGTGGCGGGGACTACCGCGGGGAGCTGTTTTTT
TRBV3-1/TRBV3-2	-	few	TRBJ2-7	CASSHTQTLRGEQYF	TGTGCCAGCAGCCATACCCAGACCCTGCGGGGCGAGCAGTACTTC
TRBV7-2	-	-	TRBJ2-2	CASRRTPTNTGELFF	TGTGCCAGCAGAAGGACCCCAACGAACACCGGGGAGCTGTTTTTT
TRBV11-3	-	-	TRBJ2-3	CASSGRGADTQYF	TGTGCCAGCAGCGGTAGGGGCGCAGATACGCAGTATTTT
TRBV6-4	-	few	TRBJ2-1	CASSDTTGSYNEQFF	TGTGCCAGCAGTGATACGACAGGCTCCTACAATGAGCAGTTCTTC
TRBV19	TRBD1	few	TRBJ2-3	CASSPGQGHLQYF	TGTGCCAGTAGTCCGGGACAGGGCCATTTGCAGTATTTT
TRBV19	TRBD1	-	TRBJ1-1	CASSRGRGPNTEAFF	TGTGCCAGTAGTCGGGGCAGGGGGCCGAACACTGAAGCTTTCTTT
TRBV6-5	-	-	TRBJ1-2	CASSYAASNYGYTF	TGTGCCAGCAGTTACGCTGCCAGCAACTATGGCTACACCTTC
TRBV10-1	TRBD1	-	TRBJ2-1	CASSGWTGGFVPYNEQFF	TGCGCCAGCAGTGGGTGGACAGGGGGGTTTGTCCCCTACAATGAGCAGTTCTTC
TRBV9	TRBD1	-	TRBJ2-7	CASSVVGQGHEQYF	TGTGCCAGCAGCGTAGTGGGACAGGGACACGAGCAGTACTTC
TRBV7-2	-	-	TRBJ1-3	CASSSYSGNTIYF	TGTGCCAGCAGCTCCTACTCTGGAAACACCATATATTTT
TRBV11-2	-	-	TRBJ2-3	CASSPQLSSDTQYF	TGTGCCAGCAGCCCACAGCTGTCCTCAGATACGCAGTATTTT
TRBV5-1	-	-	TRBJ1-2	CASSLDGTPGHTGAGYTF	TGCGCCAGCAGCTTGGACGGGACACCGGGACACACCGGGGCAGGCTACACCTTC
TRBV7-2	-	-	TRBJ1-5	CASSQNKGNQPQHF	TGTGCCAGCAGCCAAAACAAGGGCAATCAGCCCCAGCATTTT
TRBV29-1	-	-	TRBJ1-2	CSVPRSQMVYGYTF	TGCAGCGTTCCCCGGTCTCAAATGGTCTATGGCTACACCTTC
TRBV6-5	-	-	TRBJ2-1	CASSYGGFSYNEQFF	TGTGCCAGCAGTTACGGAGGGTTCTCCTACAATGAGCAGTTCTTC
TRBV5-1	-	-	TRBJ1-3	CASSIRRLNTIYF	TGCGCCAGCAGCATAAGGCGCTTAAACACCATATATTTT
TRBV7-8	-	-	TRBJ2-3	CASSLALPDLLADTQYF	TGTGCCAGCAGCTTAGCGCTTCCTGACCTACTCGCGGATACGCAGTATTTT
TRBV14	-	-	TRBJ2-1	CASSQVAGPNEQFF	TGTGCCAGCAGCCAAGTCGCGGGTCCCAATGAGCAGTTCTTC
TRBV7-9	TRBD2	-	TRBJ2-3	CASSSEREAGFVTQYF	TGTGCCAGCAGCTCGGAGCGGGAGGCCGGGTTTGTTACGCAGTATTTT
TRBV5-6	TRBD1	-	TRBJ2-1	CASSLGTGVYNEQFF	TGTGCCAGCAGCCTCGGGACAGGGGTCTACAATGAGCAGTTCTTC
TRBV9	-	-	TRBJ2-5	CASSGRTQYF	TGTGCCAGCAGCGGGCGGACCCAGTACTTC
TRBV11-2	-	-	TRBJ1-5	CASSLDLGLGNQPQHF	TGTGCCAGCAGCTTAGATCTAGGCTTGGGCAATCAGCCCCAGCATTTT
TRBV18	-	-	TRBJ1-2	CASSPALEPTNYGYTF	TGTGCCAGCTCACCAGCCCTAGAACCCACTAACTATGGCTACACCTTC
TRBV5-4	TRBD2	-	TRBJ2-1	CASSGRGGDNEQFF	TGTGCCAGCAGCGGGCGCGGGGGGGACAATGAGCAGTTCTTC
TRBV30	-	few	TRBJ1-6	CAWSPDRLSPLHF	TGTGCCTGGAGCCCCGACAGACTCTCACCCCTCCACTTT
TRBV6-5	-	-	TRBJ1-5	CASSYSRGQPQHF	TGTGCCAGCAGTTACAGCAGGGGACAGCCCCAGCATTTT
TRBV27	TRBD2	-	TRBJ2-3	CASRRRASGSSGTDTQYF	TGTGCCAGCAGGCGGAGGGCTAGCGGGAGTTCTGGCACAGATACGCAGTATTTT
TRBV21-1	-	-	TRBJ2-3	CASSKDGSGGPKSSTDTQYF	TGTGCCAGCAGCAAAGACGGTAGCGGGGGGCCTAAATCTAGCACAGATACGCAGTATTTT
TRBV3-1/TRBV3-2	-	-	TRBJ1-5	CASSLTINQPQHF	TGTGCCAGCAGCTTGACGATCAATCAGCCCCAGCATTTT
TRBV10-3	-	-	TRBJ1-1	CAISDLGQSEAFF	TGTGCCATCAGTGATCTCGGACAAAGTGAAGCTTTCTTT